Listed below are T cell receptor beta chains from one sample, sequenced in a study of T cell repertoires in cytomegalovirus infection. TCRdb fed the reads into MiXCR, producing one record per CDR3 protein. The data show 900,000 to 950,000 distinct CDR3 sequences, around 31% seen once. No antigen is known for these receptors. The source was cultured CD8+ T cells from PBMCs, collected from culture after CMV antigen stimulation. The receptors were gathered from a human donor in good health (CMV status not recorded). Some clones in this sample may be carry-over from other donors' samples. CDR3s include the opening cysteine and the closing phenylalanine or tryptophan. D genes are given only for firm matches. Clone size is stated in some rows and not others, as once, few, many or a class when expanded.

d_gene	v_gene	j_gene	abundance	CDR3nt	CDR3aa
TRBD1	TRBV6-6	TRBJ2-1	NA	TGTGCCAGCAGTTTCCGGACAGGGGGCGACAATGAGCAGTTCTTC	CASSFRTGGDNEQFF
NA	TRBV24-1	TRBJ1-1	few	TGTGCCACCAGGGCACAACAGCGCCAAAAGGGAGCTTTCTTT	CATRAQQRQKGAFF
NA	TRBV19	TRBJ1-1	NA	TGTGCCAGTAGACCAGGGACCCCATACACTGAAGCTTTCTTT	CASRPGTPYTEAFF
NA	TRBV4-1	TRBJ1-6	NA	TGCGCCAGCAGCCAAGTACGGAGCTCCTATAATTCACCCCTCCACTTT	CASSQVRSSYNSPLHF
TRBD2	TRBV27	TRBJ2-7	once	TGTGCCAGCAGTAACTTGGCGGGGGGGCTGATGGACGAGCAGTACTTC	CASSNLAGGLMDEQYF
NA	TRBV27	TRBJ1-1	few	TGTGCCAGCAGTTTATTTAGGTTTGACACTGAAGCTTTCTTT	CASSLFRFDTEAFF
TRBD1	TRBV7-6	TRBJ1-1	few	TGTGCCACCGCCGGGACAGGGGGCGTCGGCACTGAAGCTTTCTTT	CATAGTGGVGTEAFF
TRBD2	TRBV5-8	TRBJ2-1	NA	TGTGCCAGCAGAAATCCGCGCGGGGGGGCCCCCAATGAGCAGTTCTTC	CASRNPRGGAPNEQFF
TRBD1	TRBV27	TRBJ2-7	few	TGTGCCAGCAGTCGGACAGGGGGGGCCTACGAGCAGTACTTC	CASSRTGGAYEQYF
NA	TRBV7-3	TRBJ2-1	few	TGTGCCAGCAGCTTGGCAGGACCCTATAGCAATGAGCAGTTCTTC	CASSLAGPYSNEQFF
NA	TRBV13	TRBJ1-2	NA	TGTGCCAGCAGCTTTACAGGGTTCTTGGATGGCTACACCTTC	CASSFTGFLDGYTF
TRBD2	TRBV11-3	TRBJ2-6	few	TGTGCCAGCAGCTCCCTAGCGGGGGCTCCATCTGGGGCCAACGTCCTGACTTTC	CASSSLAGAPSGANVLTF
NA	TRBV15	TRBJ1-2	once	TGTGCCACCAGCAGAGGGCTGGGCTACACCTTC	CATSRGLGYTF
NA	TRBV6-1	TRBJ1-3	few	TGTGCCAGCACCCCCGTCCTCACAGGGTTTGGAAACACCATATATTTT	CASTPVLTGFGNTIYF
TRBD1	TRBV19	TRBJ2-1	NA	TGTGCCAGTAGTAAGGGCGACAGGGGACGTGAGCAGTTCTTC	CASSKGDRGREQFF
TRBD1	TRBV2	TRBJ2-1	NA	TGTGCCAGCAGTGATGGCGGGACAGGGGGCTTGGATGAGCAGTTCTTC	CASSDGGTGGLDEQFF
NA	TRBV27	TRBJ1-6	many	TGTGCCAGCAGGGGGGACTCGAGCTCCTATAATTCACCCCTCCACTTT	CASRGDSSSYNSPLHF
NA	TRBV6-6	TRBJ2-1	few	TGTGCCAGCAGTTACCAGGATGAGCAGTTCTTC	CASSYQDEQFF